A selection of T cell receptor beta chains follows, all from one sample in a study of shared T cell receptors in the human thymus. Sequenced by immunoSEQ multiplex PCR; TCRdb stores in-frame clones only, minus some. The sample shows about 660,000 clones, 88% of them seen only once. This same sample was also taken into another study, of human thymus T cells.

The sample consisted of thymocytes. The receptors stem from a boy less than two years old with a congenital heart defect. The CDR3 runs from the conserved cysteine through the conserved F or W. A D gene is named only where the DNA matches it firmly. The size entry is marked missing in some rows and otherwise reads once, few, many or a size class.

>TRBD2|TRBV4-2|TRBJ2-7|once
TGTGCCAGCAGCCAACGGACGGGAGGGAACGAGCAGTACTTC
CASSQRTGGNEQYF
>.|TRBV6-6|TRBJ1-1|.
TGTGCCAGCAGCCCTCCGAACAGGGTGAACACTGAAGCTTTCTTT
CASSPPNRVNTEAFF
>.|TRBV7-2|TRBJ1-2|once
TGTGCCAGCAGCTTAGCGAGGCAGGGCGGCGGCTACACCTTC
CASSLARQGGGYTF
>.|TRBV27|TRBJ2-3|.
TGTGCCAGCAGCCCTAATTCAGGGGTCCTTACAGATACGCAGTATTTT
CASSPNSGVLTDTQYF
>TRBD1|TRBV19|TRBJ1-5|.
TGTGCCAGTAATTCGGGACAGCGGGTTGGGCCCCAGCATTTT
CASNSGQRVGPQHF
>TRBD1|TRBV5-6|TRBJ1-2|few
TGTGCCAGCAGCCGGGACAGAGACTATGGCTACACCTTC
CASSRDRDYGYTF
>TRBD2|TRBV19|TRBJ2-2|.
TGTGCCAGACCCCGCCCAGCGGGAGGGCCCGGGGAGCTGTTTTTT
CARPRPAGGPGELFF
>.|TRBV11-2|TRBJ2-7|.
TGTGCCAGCAGCTTAGCCTCCCCTAGCTCCTACGAGCAGTACTTC
CASSLASPSSYEQYF
>.|TRBV4-3|TRBJ2-2|.
TGCGCCAGCAGCCTCACAACGGCCCCGGGTACCGGGGAGCTGTTTTTT
CASSLTTAPGTGELFF
>.|TRBV9|TRBJ2-3|.
TGTGCCAGCAGTAGTAGAGGTATGGACTCCCCTCGTACGCAGTATTTT
CASSSRGMDSPRTQYF
>.|TRBV6-1|TRBJ2-7|.
TGTGCCAGCAGTGGGCCCTCAGGCCCCCACCCCTCCTACGAGCAGTACTTC
CASSGPSGPHPSYEQYF
>TRBD2|TRBV6-5|TRBJ2-7|.
TGTGCCAGCAGTTACTCTAGCGGGAGAGGTTACGAGCAGTACTTC
CASSYSSGRGYEQYF
>TRBD2|TRBV7-3|TRBJ2-1|.
TGTGCCAGCAGCTCCGGGACTAGCGGATACAATGAGCAGTTCTTC
CASSSGTSGYNEQFF
>TRBD1|TRBV7-8|TRBJ2-5|once
TGTGCCAGCAGCTCCCTTGACAGGGCTTCTGGGACCCAGTACTTC
CASSSLDRASGTQYF